This passage covers 13 T cell receptor beta chains from one sample sequenced in a study of cytomegalovirus exposure and HLA in healthy donors. Primers: 60 Vbeta forward and 13 Jbeta reverse. This table comes from immunoSEQ multiplex PCR, and its TCRdb copy is limited to in-frame clones, with some not included. The data contain about 110,000 clones, approximately 79% of them singletons. Sample: PBMCs. These TCRs come from a woman aged 35 to 49 in good health and CMV-seronegative.

The rearrangement links TRBV28 to TRBJ2-5; 10 bases line up with TRBD2. The CDR3 runs 16 residues. The V gene's germline CDR1 is MDHEN and CDR2 SYDVKM. V trimming: 3 bases; J trimming: 3 bases; junction bases outside the gene matches: 7. The CDR3, as DNA: TGTGCCAGCAGTTTCCGGCTAGCGGGGGAGAAAGAGACCCAGTACTTC. This translates into CASSFRLAGEKETQYF.

This clone was counted only a few times. V gene TRBV4-3 combines with J gene TRBJ1-2; D unresolved. This CDR3 spans 11 amino acids. V lost 3 bases to trimming and J lost 6 bases, with 5 bases between them. Per the germline V gene, CDR1 is LGHNA and CDR2 is YSLEER. CDR3 sequence: CASSHGDGYTF. DNA of the CDR3: TGCGCCAGCAGCCACGGGGATGGCTACACCTTC.

This clone occurred a few times. This chain connects TRBV6-6 to TRBJ2-7; 8 bases line up with TRBD2. The ends lost 2 bases at V and 2 bases at J; junction bases unmatched: 5. Germline V gene sequence: CDR1 MNHNY, CDR2 SVGAGI (reference sequence). The CDR3 is 15 amino acids. CDR3 sequence (DNA): TGTGCCAGCAGTTACGAGCGGGAGCCGACCTACGAGCAGTACTTC. Translation: CASSYEREPTYEQYF.

This clone was seen a handful of times. The chain is built from TRBV6-1 and TRBJ2-3; TRBD1 aligns across 11 bases. Germline V gene lookup returns CDR1 MNHNS and CDR2 SASEGT. V dropped 3 bases and J dropped 1; count of bases not matched to a gene: 3. The CDR3 has 16 amino acids. CDR3 sequence: CASSDWTGGGTDTQYF. Written as DNA, the CDR3 is TGTGCCAGCAGTGATTGGACAGGGGGCGGCACAGATACGCAGTATTTT.

The rearrangement uses TRBV7-9 and TRBJ1-5, with 7 positions matching TRBD1. The V gene end was trimmed by 4 bases and the J gene end by 6 bases; junction bases not matched to a gene: 3. CDR1 and CDR2 (germline): SEHNR, FQNEAQ (reference sequence). The CDR3 contains 13 residues. The CDR3 region is CASSSTGIQPQHF. The DNA for the CDR3 is TGTGCCAGCAGCTCGACAGGGATTCAGCCCCAGCATTTT.

The sample holds one count of this clone. V usage is TRBV30 and J usage is TRBJ1-2; D unresolved. CDR1 is GTSNPN and CDR2 is SVGIG in the germline V gene (reference sequence). The CDR3 has 10 amino acids. With 5 bases removed from V and 7 bases from J, the gap between germline ends came to 8 bases. CDR3 sequence: CAWEGGGYTF. DNA for the CDR3: TGTGCCTGGGAGGGAGGTGGCTACACCTTC.

This chain joins TRBV7-8 and TRBJ1-2; D is uncertain. Trimming removed 3 bases at V and 4 bases at J, with 15 bases between. Germline CDR1 reads SGHVS; CDR2 reads FQNEAQ. CDR3 length equals 15 residues. DNA of the CDR3: TGTGCCAGCAGCTTGCGGCCCCCGGGATTCTATGGCTACACCTTC. Its protein product is CASSLRPPGFYGYTF.

V gene TRBV28 combines with J gene TRBJ2-2; the D is unclear. This CDR3 contains 15 residues. Trimming left V 8 bases short and J 0 bases short, with 13 bases between. Germline V CDR1 and CDR2: MDHEN, SYDVKM. CDR3 residues: CASAIPFANTGELFF. The DNA of the CDR3 is TGTGCCAGCGCTATCCCCTTTGCGAACACCGGGGAGCTGTTTTTT.

The J gene is TRBJ1-2, the V gene TRBV6-1; 7 nucleotides line up with TRBD1. CDR1 and CDR2 from the germline V gene are MNHNS and SASEGT. This CDR3 is built from 13 residues. J lost 7 bases, V lost 5 bases, and 7 bases had no gene match. CDR3 DNA: TGTGCCAGCAGTCTAACAGGGGACGGTGGCTACACCTTC. This encodes CASSLTGDGGYTF.

CDR3 coding DNA: TGTGCCAGTAGTATAACGGGACAGGAGAACACTGAAGCTTTCTTT. This gives the protein CASSITGQENTEAFF. The chain has TRBV19 and TRBJ1-1; TRBD1 matches 8 bases. V was clipped by 2 bases and J by 1 base; unmatched bases: 3. CDR1 LNHDA and CDR2 SQIVND come from the germline V gene (reference sequence). The CDR3 is 15 amino acids.

The gene calls are TRBV14 and TRBJ2-3; D perhaps matches TRBD2 (5 bases). The CDR3 totals 12 residues. Deletions cut 3 bases from V and 5 bases from J, with 6 bases between. CDR1 and CDR2 (germline): SGHDN, FVKESK. As DNA, the CDR3 is TGTGCCAGCAGCCACGGAGGAGATACGCAGTATTTT. Protein: CASSHGGDTQYF.

The chain has TRBV4-3 and TRBJ2-7; D gene ambiguous. With 4 bases removed from V and 0 bases from J, the gap between germline ends came to 16 bases. Per the germline V gene, CDR1 is LGHNA and CDR2 is YSLEER. The CDR3 runs 16 residues. DNA for the CDR3: TGCGCCAGCAGCCCACAAATACCACCCCTCTCCTACGAGCAGTACTTC. The encoded protein is CASSPQIPPLSYEQYF.

V and J are TRBV7-2 and TRBJ2-1; D unresolved. Germline V gene sequence: CDR1 SGHTA, CDR2 FQGNSA. Deletions cut 5 bases from V and 0 bases from J, with 11 bases between. The CDR3 runs to 15 residues. In nucleotides, the CDR3 is TGTGCCAGCAGCGCCCTAATTAGCTCCTACAATGAGCAGTTCTTC. It specifies CASSALISSYNEQFF.